The 28 T cell receptor beta chains reported below all come from one sample, sequenced in a study of tumor T cells in aggressive B-cell lymphoma. Some clones are missing from TCRdb's copy, which holds only in-frame ones; the method was immunoSEQ multiplex PCR. The data show roughly 3,000 clones, with around 85% seen just once and less than 5% held by the top ten. The sequenced sample was tumor tissue. The receptors originated from an adult with diffuse large B cell lymphoma.

V usage is TRBV5-4 and J usage is TRBJ1-1; D is perhaps TRBD1 (6 bases). Germline V gene sequence: CDR1 SGHNT, CDR2 YYREEE (reference sequence). The CDR3 covers 14 residues. Trimming took off 7 bases at V and 1 base at J, with 14 bases between the two ends. The CDR3 coding sequence is TGTGCCAGCCTGATTGGACAGAAGAACACTGAAGCTTTCTTT. Translation: CASLIGQKNTEAFF.

The chain joins TRBV9 to TRBJ1-4, with D possibly matching TRBD1 (6 bases). CDR1 and CDR2 from the germline V gene are SGDLS and YYNGEE. CDR3 length: 15 residues. V lost 4 bases and J lost 1, with 11 bases in between. CDR3 sequence reads: CASSLQGRTNEKLFF. The CDR3, as DNA: TGTGCCAGCAGCTTACAGGGAAGAACTAATGAAAAACTGTTTTTT. The full variable domain, its missing parts supplied by reference TRBV9 and TRBJ1-4, is DSGVTQTPKHLITATGQRVTLRCSPRSGDLSVYWYQQSLDQGLQFLIQYYNGEERAKGNILERFSAQQFPDLHSELNLSSLELGDSALYFCASSLQGRTNEKLFFGSGTQLSVL.

This clone was seen only once. The gene calls are TRBV7-8 and TRBJ2-5; 14 nucleotides agree with TRBD2. The CDR3 is 16 amino acids. V shed 5 bases and J 5 bases; nucleotides not matched to a gene: 7. Germline loops: CDR1 SGHVS, CDR2 FQNEAQ. The CDR3 protein is CASSRGLAGGEETQYF. As DNA, the CDR3 is TGTGCCAGCAGCCGAGGACTAGCGGGGGGTGAGGAGACCCAGTACTTC.

This clone was observed once. The V gene is TRBV11-2, the J gene TRBJ2-5; 10 nucleotides agree with TRBD1. The germline V gene has CDR1 SGHAT and CDR2 FQNNGV. The CDR3 has 13 amino acids. V shed 6 bases and J 7 bases; nucleotides not matched to a gene: 5. The CDR3 loop is CASRGQGLRTQYF. The CDR3 DNA sequence: TGTGCCAGCAGGGGACAGGGGTTGAGGACCCAGTACTTC.

The chain is built from TRBV5-1 and TRBJ1-3; TRBD1 matches 7 bases. Germline trimming cut 4 bases from V and 1 base from J; bases unmatched to any gene: 2. Germline lookup yields CDR1 SGHRS and CDR2 YFSETQ. The CDR3 runs 14 residues. The CDR3 loop is CASSTGVSGNTIYF. The DNA of the CDR3 is TGCGCCAGCAGCACAGGGGTATCTGGAAACACCATATATTTT.

The CDR3 here is CASSVGGQVNTEAFF. The CDR3 nucleotides are TGTGCCAGCAGCGTAGGGGGGCAGGTAAACACTGAAGCTTTCTTT. V is TRBV9 and J is TRBJ1-1; tentatively, D is TRBD1 (6 bases). This CDR3 contains 15 residues. Trimming cost V 0 bases and J 2 bases, with 11 bases left between them. Germline lookup yields CDR1 SGDLS and CDR2 YYNGEE.

The rearrangement uses TRBV23-1 and TRBJ2-5, with TRBD1 identical over 9 bases. The last part of the DNA fits TRBJ2-7 better; the J call may be wrong. TRBV23-1 is an ORF; its function is uncertain. The CDR3 length is 16 residues. DNA for the CDR3: TGCGCCAGCAGTCAAATCCGGGGACAGGGTCCCTACGAGCAGTACTTC. It yields the protein CASSQIRGQGPYEQYF.

The chain has TRBV7-9 and TRBJ1-6, with D possibly TRBD1 on 6 matching bases. Germline lookup yields CDR1 SEHNR and CDR2 FQNEAQ (reference sequence). There are 15 residues in the CDR3. The V end lost 2 bases, the J end lost 7 bases, and 12 bases lay between the germline ends. The CDR3 nucleotides read TGTGCCAGCAGCTTAACGGACAGTTTGAATTCACCCCTCCACTTT. Its protein product is CASSLTDSLNSPLHF.

J is TRBJ1-1 and V is TRBV30; D might be TRBD1 (5 bases). The CDR3 is 14 residues long. Germline values: CDR1 GTSNPN, CDR2 SVGIG (reference sequence). V was clipped by 0 bases and J by 5 bases, with 13 bases between them. CDR3: CAWSVVRGVTEAFF. The CDR3 region has the DNA TGTGCCTGGAGTGTAGTCCGGGGGGTTACTGAAGCTTTCTTT.

The rearrangement joins TRBV7-8 to TRBJ2-7; TRBD1 matches at 10 bases. Germline values: CDR1 SGHVS, CDR2 FQNEAQ. V lost 7 bases, J lost 4 bases, and 7 bases stayed unmatched. This CDR3 has 14 amino acids. Here the CDR3 DNA reads TGTGCCAGCACCCCGAGACAGGGGGCTTACGAGCAGTACTTC. Protein: CASTPRQGAYEQYF.

This chain uses TRBV5-5 with TRBJ1-2; D gene unclear. Germline lookup yields CDR1 SGHKS and CDR2 YYEKEE (reference sequence). Trimming took 3 bases from V and 3 from J, leaving 15 bases between them. This CDR3 has 15 amino acids. CDR3 protein: CASSSTAETYYGYTF. CDR3 in DNA: TGTGCCAGCAGCTCAACCGCGGAAACTTACTATGGCTACACCTTC.

The V and J genes are TRBV11-2 and TRBJ1-6, with D uncertain. The V and J ends lost 5 bases and 10 bases respectively, with 18 bases between them. This CDR3 comprises 15 residues. Germline CDR1 SGHAT, CDR2 FQNNGV. DNA of the CDR3: TGTGCCAGCAGCCCCTTGACGCCCCGGGAATCACCCCTCCACTTT. Its translation: CASSPLTPRESPLHF.

The chain uses TRBV6-4 and TRBJ2-3; 9 bases are a match to TRBD2. The CDR3 totals 15 residues. The V segment lost 5 bases and the J segment 5 bases; nucleotides outside the gene matches: 8. Looked up from germline, CDR1 is MRHNA and CDR2 is SNTAGT. The CDR3 here is CASSPLSGGQDTQYF. The CDR3 region has the DNA TGTGCCAGCAGTCCCCTCAGCGGGGGGCAAGATACGCAGTATTTT.

The J gene is TRBJ2-5, the V gene TRBV21-1; the D call in the table, TRBD2, was not verified against the DNA. TRBV21-1 is listed as a pseudogene. The CDR3 sequence is 18 residues long. The CDR3 DNA is TGTGCCAGCAGCAAAGCGCTATCCCTTTGCCCCTTTTGGGAGACCCAGTACTTC. Encoded protein: CASSKALSLCPFWETQYF.

The chain's CDR3 is CASSSGTGVGAQYF. The CDR3 nucleotides read TGTGCCAGCAGCTCCGGGACAGGGGTTGGCGCGCAGTACTTC. The V call is TRBV7-2, the J call TRBJ2-7, with 10 bases lining up with TRBD1. Germline V gene data show CDR1 as SGHTA and CDR2 as FQGNSA. The ends lost 4 bases at V and 9 bases at J; junction bases unmatched: 9. The CDR3 has 14 residues.

The V and J genes are TRBV19 and TRBJ1-3; 7 bases agree with TRBD1. CDR1 and CDR2 (germline): LNHDA, SQIVND (reference sequence). This CDR3 has 17 amino acids. J lost 0 bases, V lost 3 bases, and 8 bases had no gene match. CDR3 amino acids: CASSMREGAHSGNTIYF. Written as DNA, the CDR3 is TGTGCCAGTAGTATGAGAGAGGGGGCCCACTCTGGAAACACCATATATTTT. The full variable domain, with the rest looked up from reference TRBV19 and TRBJ1-3, is DGGITQSPKYLFRKEGQNVTLSCEQNLNHDAMYWYRQDPGQGLRLIYYSQIVNDFQKGDIAEGYSVSREKKESFPLTVTSAQKNPTAFYLCASSMREGAHSGNTIYFGEGSWLTVV.

This chain links TRBV6-1 with TRBJ2-7; 8 bases are shared with TRBD1. Trimming at V came to 10 bases and at J to 0 bases, leaving 8 bases not matched to a gene. The CDR3 is 14 residues long. Per the germline V gene, CDR1 is MNHNS and CDR2 is SASEGT. CDR3 amino acids: CATTRTGSSYEQYF. The CDR3 DNA reads TGTGCCACTACTCGGACAGGGAGCTCCTACGAGCAGTACTTC.

The chain is built from TRBV5-1 and TRBJ2-6, with TRBD1 matching over 8 bases. CDR1 is SGHRS, CDR2 YFSETQ, per germline. The CDR3 has 16 residues. Unmatched junction bases numbered 5, after V lost 4 bases and J lost 2 bases. CDR3 sequence (DNA): TGCGCCAGCAGCATTACAGGGGGACCTGGGGCCAACGTCCTGACTTTC. This codes for CASSITGGPGANVLTF.

In this sample, this clone turned up a few times. V is TRBV27 and J is TRBJ1-2; weak D call: TRBD1 (5 bases). Trimming cost V 5 bases and J 7 bases, with 14 bases left between them. In germline, CDR1 is MNHEY, CDR2 SMNVEV (reference sequence). The CDR3 contains 13 residues. CDR3 DNA: TGTGCCAGCAGTCCCGGGACTACGAGTGGCTACACCTTC. Translation: CASSPGTTSGYTF.

This clone was seen only once. The rearrangement links TRBV5-4 to TRBJ1-6; 8 bases are a match to TRBD1. The germline gives CDR1 SGHNT, CDR2 YYREEE (reference sequence). The CDR3 is 14 amino acids. After removal of 5 bases from V and 11 bases from J, the junction contained 9 bases not matched to a gene. CDR3 sequence reads: CASSLQGDLTPLHF. The CDR3 DNA is TGTGCCAGCAGTCTACAGGGGGATTTAACACCCCTCCACTTT. Full variable domain (missing parts from reference TRBV5-4 and TRBJ1-6): ETGVTQSPTHLIKTRGQQVTLRCSSQSGHNTVSWYQQALGQGPQFIFQYYREEENGRGNFPPRFSGLQFPNYSSELNVNALELDDSALYLCASSLQGDLTPLHFGNGTRLTVT.

The V and J genes are TRBV6-1 and TRBJ1-1; no reliable D call. This CDR3 is built from 13 residues. V lost 7 bases and J lost 4, with 13 bases in between. Looked up from germline, CDR1 is MNHNS and CDR2 is SASEGT. This chain's CDR3 is CASKGLGSTEAFF. The CDR3 coding sequence is TGTGCCAGCAAGGGATTGGGGAGCACTGAAGCTTTCTTT.

V usage is TRBV5-4 and J usage is TRBJ2-2; 8 nucleotides agree with TRBD1. Germline V gene lookup returns CDR1 SGHNT and CDR2 YYREEE (reference sequence). This CDR3 contains 16 residues. Unmatched junction bases numbered 4, after V lost 3 bases and J lost 0 bases. The DNA for the CDR3 is TGTGCCAGCAGCTCCTACAGGGGGTCGAACACCGGGGAGCTGTTTTTT. Encoded protein: CASSSYRGSNTGELFF. Looking up the rest from reference TRBV5-4 and TRBJ2-2 gives the full variable domain: ETGVTQSPTHLIKTRGQQVTLRCSSQSGHNTVSWYQQALGQGPQFIFQYYREEENGRGNFPPRFSGLQFPNYSSELNVNALELDDSALYLCASSSYRGSNTGELFFGEGSRLTVL.

J is TRBJ1-2 and V is TRBV6-4; D not certain. The CDR3 runs to 13 residues. The germline V gene has CDR1 MRHNA and CDR2 SNTAGT. The V end lost 4 bases, the J end lost 0 bases, and 6 bases lay between the germline ends. The CDR3 DNA follows: TGTGCCAGCAGTGTCGCAGCTAACTATGGCTACACCTTC. It is translated as CASSVAANYGYTF.

The rearrangement uses TRBV18 and TRBJ2-1; possible D gene TRBD1, 5 bases. CDR1 and CDR2 (germline): KGHSH, LQKENI. The CDR3 consists of 13 residues. The germline V and J ends were trimmed by 3 bases and 7 bases, with 10 bases remaining between them. The DNA for the CDR3 is TGTGCCAGCTCACCCGGCGCAGGGAATGAGCAGTTCTTC. Encoded protein: CASSPGAGNEQFF.

This chain connects TRBV10-3 to TRBJ2-4; TRBD1 agrees at 7 bases. The length of the CDR3 is 21 residues. V lost 6 bases to trimming and J lost 0 bases; unmatched junction nucleotides: 23. The germline gives CDR1 ENHRY, CDR2 SYGVKD. Written as DNA, the CDR3 is TGTGCCATCAGGGATCCTCAAACGACAGGGTCCGACGGAATAGCCAAAAACATTCAGTACTTC. Translated, it gives CAIRDPQTTGSDGIAKNIQYF.

The CDR3 sequence is CASSFRDRGFSGANVLTF. CDR3 in DNA: TGTGCCAGCAGCTTCCGGGACAGGGGCTTCTCTGGGGCCAACGTCCTGACTTTC. The chain combines TRBV7-6 with TRBJ2-6; 10 nucleotides agree with TRBD1. V was clipped by 3 bases and J by 0 bases; unmatched bases: 5. CDR3 length: 18 residues. Germline V gene sequence: CDR1 SGHVS, CDR2 FNYEAQ.

The rearrangement links TRBV9 to TRBJ1-5, with 9 bases fitting TRBD1. The J segment lost 4 bases and the V segment lost 5 bases, leaving 7 bases of the junction unmatched. Per germline, CDR1 SGDLS and CDR2 YYNGEE. This CDR3 region has 15 residues. The CDR3 bases are TGTGCCAGCAGTCAGGCCGGGACAGGGAATCAGCCCCAGCATTTT. As protein: CASSQAGTGNQPQHF.

Concerning this clone itself: Its ends do not fully match the called genes, so a read error is possible. V gene TRBV27 combines with J gene TRBJ1-6, with D possibly TRBD1 on 5 matching bases. Germline lookup yields CDR1 MNHEY and CDR2 SMNVEV (reference sequence). The CDR3 covers 14 residues. CDR3 protein: CASTTGPRNSPLHF. The CDR3, as DNA: TGCGCCAGCACCACAGGCCCGAGAAATTCACCCCTCCACTTT.